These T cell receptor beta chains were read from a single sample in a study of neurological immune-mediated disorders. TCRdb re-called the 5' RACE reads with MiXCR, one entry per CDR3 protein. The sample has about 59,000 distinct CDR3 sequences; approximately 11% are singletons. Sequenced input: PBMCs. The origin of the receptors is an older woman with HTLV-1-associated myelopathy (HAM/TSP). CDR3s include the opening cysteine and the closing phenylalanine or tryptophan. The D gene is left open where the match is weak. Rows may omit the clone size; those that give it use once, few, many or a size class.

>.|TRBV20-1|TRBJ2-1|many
CSADSLRDNEQFF
TGCAGTGCAGATAGCCTTAGGGACAATGAGCAGTTCTTC
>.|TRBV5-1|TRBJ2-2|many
CASNPGRAGELFF
TGCGCCAGCAACCCAGGCCGTGCCGGGGAGCTGTTTTTT
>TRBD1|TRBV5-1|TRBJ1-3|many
CASSGGQGSGNTIYF
TGCGCCAGCAGCGGGGGACAGGGTTCAGGAAACACCATATATTTT
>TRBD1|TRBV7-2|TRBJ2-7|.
CASSLPGQGILYEQYF
TGTGCCAGCAGCTTACCGGGACAGGGAATACTCTACGAGCAGTACTTC
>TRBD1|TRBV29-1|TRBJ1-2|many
CSVTPTGYSYGYTF
TGCAGCGTTACCCCGACAGGGTACAGCTATGGCTACACCTTC
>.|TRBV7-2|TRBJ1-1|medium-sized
CASSLVGGGAFF
TGTGCCAGCAGCTTAGTAGGGGGGGGTGCTTTCTTT
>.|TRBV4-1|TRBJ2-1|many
CASSQDGGNEQFF
TGCGCCAGCAGCCAAGATGGGGGTAATGAGCAGTTCTTC
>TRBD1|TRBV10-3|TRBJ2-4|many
CAISEDRVMKNIQYF
TGTGCCATCAGTGAGGACAGGGTCATGAAAAACATTCAGTACTTC
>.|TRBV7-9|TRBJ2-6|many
CASSLISPSGANVLTF
TGTGCCAGCAGCTTAATATCACCTTCTGGGGCCAACGTCCTGACTTTC
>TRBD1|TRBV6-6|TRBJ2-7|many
CASSPDDRVHEQYF
TGTGCCAGCAGTCCGGATGACAGGGTGCACGAGCAGTACTTC
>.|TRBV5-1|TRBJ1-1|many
CASSLGPNTEAFF
TGCGCCAGCAGCTTGGGACCGAACACTGAAGCTTTCTTT
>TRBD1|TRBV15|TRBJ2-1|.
CATSRDPRTGDEQFF
TGTGCCACCAGCAGAGATCCAAGGACAGGTGATGAGCAGTTCTTC
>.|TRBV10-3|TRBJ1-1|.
CAISWSNTEAFF
TGTGCCATCAGTTGGTCGAACACTGAAGCTTTCTTT
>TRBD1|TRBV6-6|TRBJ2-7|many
CASRRDRGLSEQYF
TGTGCCAGCAGGCGGGACAGGGGGCTGAGCGAGCAGTACTTC
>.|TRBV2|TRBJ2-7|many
CAISRGLSYEQYF
TGTGCCATCAGTCGGGGTCTTTCTTACGAGCAGTACTTC
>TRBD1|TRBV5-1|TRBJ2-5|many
CASSLEGARETQYF
TGCGCCAGCAGCTTGGAGGGGGCGCGGGAGACCCAGTACTTC
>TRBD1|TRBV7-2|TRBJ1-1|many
CASSRRTGRGTEAFF
TGTGCCAGCAGCCGTCGGACAGGGAGGGGCACTGAAGCTTTCTTT
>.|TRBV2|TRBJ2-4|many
CASSTTSFAIQYF
TGTGCCAGCAGTACCACTAGTTTTGCCATTCAGTACTTC
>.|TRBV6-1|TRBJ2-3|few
CASSEPTGRRADTQYF
TGTGCCAGCAGTGAACCCACAGGGAGGAGGGCAGATACGCAGTATTTT
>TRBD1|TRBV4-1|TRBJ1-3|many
CASSQKGQGLSGNTIYF
TGCGCCAGCAGCCAAAAAGGACAGGGGCTCTCTGGAAACACCATATATTTT
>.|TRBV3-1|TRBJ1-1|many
CASSEKDTEAFF
TGTGCCAGCAGCGAAAAAGACACTGAAGCTTTCTTT
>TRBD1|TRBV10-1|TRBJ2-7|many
CASSESRGRRYEQYF
TGCGCCAGCAGTGAGTCAAGGGGGCGTCGGTACGAGCAGTACTTC
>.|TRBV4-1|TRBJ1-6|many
CASSYVMGNSPLHF
TGCGCCAGCAGCTACGTCATGGGGAATTCACCCCTCCACTTT
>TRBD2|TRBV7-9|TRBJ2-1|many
CASSLSASGRNEQFF
TGTGCCAGCAGCTTATCGGCTAGCGGGAGAAATGAGCAGTTCTTC
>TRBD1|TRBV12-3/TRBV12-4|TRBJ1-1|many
CASSHRTGISTEAFF
TGTGCCAGCAGCCACCGGACAGGGATCTCAACTGAAGCTTTCTTT
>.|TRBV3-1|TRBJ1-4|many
CASSPRTEFNEKLFF
TGTGCCAGCAGCCCCCGGACAGAATTTAATGAAAAACTGTTTTTT
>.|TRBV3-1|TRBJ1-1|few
CASSQALQGRYTEAFF
TGTGCCAGCAGCCAAGCACTCCAAGGGCGTTACACTGAAGCTTTCTTT
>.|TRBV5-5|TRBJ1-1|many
CASSLPWGNTEAFF
TGTGCCAGCAGCCTTCCGTGGGGGAACACTGAAGCTTTCTTT
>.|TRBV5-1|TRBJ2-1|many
CASSLGSRVSYNEQFF
TGCGCCAGCAGCTTGGGCTCGCGCGTCTCCTACAATGAGCAGTTCTTC
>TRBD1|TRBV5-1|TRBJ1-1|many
CASSEMTGGNTEAFF
TGCGCCAGCAGCGAGATGACAGGGGGAAACACTGAAGCTTTCTTT
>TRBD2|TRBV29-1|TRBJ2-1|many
CSVDGITSGSRVSYNEQFF
TGCAGCGTTGACGGGATAACTAGCGGGAGTAGGGTCTCCTACAATGAGCAGTTCTTC